A selection of T cell receptor beta chains follows, all from one sample in a study of CD8 T cells in ankylosing spondylitis. Using its own MiXCR run on the 5' RACE reads, TCRdb lists one record per CDR3 protein. The table has about 250,000 distinct CDR3 sequences, around 8% seen once. Input material: blood, either unsorted or a sorted T cell fraction (not recorded which). All receptors derive from a female donor with ankylosing spondylitis or in good health (not recorded which). The CDR3 runs from the conserved cysteine through the conserved F or W.

J: TRBJ2-3
V: TRBV6-1
CDR3: CASSALAFDTDTQYF

J: TRBJ2-7
V: TRBV20-1
CDR3: CSARIGTSASYEQYF

J: TRBJ2-3
V: TRBV15
CDR3: CATSRDPWAPDTQYF

J: TRBJ2-7
V: TRBV2
CDR3: CASSTTGTLYEQYF

J: TRBJ2-1
V: TRBV7-9
CDR3: CASSLFPTSGERGEQFF

J: TRBJ2-1
V: TRBV20-1
CDR3: CSAQGEGYSVSYNEQFF

J: TRBJ2-7
V: TRBV20-1
CDR3: CRGTAWEQYF

J: TRBJ2-7
V: TRBV10-3
CDR3: CAIRVAGGSYEQYF

J: TRBJ2-1
V: TRBV12-3/TRBV12-4
CDR3: CASSLSGRGEQFF

J: TRBJ2-6
V: TRBV5-1
CDR3: CASSLGPSGANVLTF

J: TRBJ2-1
V: TRBV20-1
CDR3: CSARGVGRALPYLYNEQFF

J: TRBJ1-2
V: TRBV21-1
CDR3: CASSESPGLYYGYTF

J: TRBJ1-2
V: TRBV29-1
CDR3: CSAGTGSMAIYGYTF

J: TRBJ2-1
V: TRBV3-1
CDR3: CASSHPKTGPGEQFF

J: TRBJ1-5
V: TRBV28
CDR3: CASSPRGRGNNQPQHF

J: TRBJ2-7
V: TRBV4-3
CDR3: CASSQALLYEQYF

J: TRBJ2-1
V: TRBV4-3
CDR3: CASSPTLAYNEQFF

J: TRBJ2-7
V: TRBV6-1
CDR3: CASRPGTISYEQYF

J: TRBJ2-2
V: TRBV19
CDR3: CASSIHSGLNTGELFF

J: TRBJ2-1
V: TRBV9
CDR3: CASSPGTSGNNEQFF

J: TRBJ2-1
V: TRBV7-2
CDR3: CASSPGLAVTIF

J: TRBJ2-1
V: TRBV15
CDR3: CATSRPSGNEQFF

J: TRBJ2-3
V: TRBV24-1
CDR3: CATSDSPVGDTQYF

J: TRBJ2-1
V: TRBV20-1
CDR3: CSARGVGQEQFF

J: TRBJ1-1
V: TRBV20-1
CDR3: CSASDSGGIEAFF

J: TRBJ2-3
V: TRBV3-1
CDR3: CASSQELAGAPDTQYF

J: TRBJ2-7
V: TRBV5-1
CDR3: CASSLGGRGDEQYF

J: TRBJ2-1
V: TRBV7-9
CDR3: CASSLQGTFYNEQFF

J: TRBJ2-7
V: TRBV5-1
CDR3: CASSLRGYEQYF

J: TRBJ1-1
V: TRBV18
CDR3: CASSPNRDTEAFF

J: TRBJ2-7
V: TRBV29-1
CDR3: CSVGQGNHEQYF

J: TRBJ2-5
V: TRBV5-1
CDR3: CASSGNLLQETQYF

J: TRBJ1-4
V: TRBV7-8
CDR3: CASSLRDRGEKLFF

J: TRBJ2-3
V: TRBV18
CDR3: CASSPLLAGGTTDTQYF

J: TRBJ2-5
V: TRBV15
CDR3: CATSLTSGTQYF

J: TRBJ2-7
V: TRBV7-2
CDR3: CASSLGGPGQEQYF

J: TRBJ2-5
V: TRBV20-1
CDR3: CSVGTSGGSETQYF

J: TRBJ2-7
V: TRBV29-1
CDR3: CSVGAASYEQYF

J: TRBJ2-7
V: TRBV5-6
CDR3: CASSPTGQGIYEQYF

J: TRBJ1-2
V: TRBV30
CDR3: CAWRVQDHYGYTF

J: TRBJ2-7
V: TRBV12-3/TRBV12-4
CDR3: CASRGTLSGEQYF

J: TRBJ2-7
V: TRBV29-1
CDR3: CSVVVGPVGANEQYF

J: TRBJ2-1
V: TRBV6-2/TRBV6-3
CDR3: CASSYLAGVYNEQFF

J: TRBJ1-5
V: TRBV7-2
CDR3: CASSSGGTGGLGQPQHF

J: TRBJ2-5
V: TRBV7-6
CDR3: CASSSSGAETQYF

J: TRBJ2-5
V: TRBV7-8
CDR3: CASSFPPRDFRQETQYF

J: TRBJ1-4
V: TRBV10-3
CDR3: CAISLQGGTNEKLFF

J: TRBJ2-7
V: TRBV25-1
CDR3: CASSRDRAVYEQYF

J: TRBJ2-1
V: TRBV7-2
CDR3: CASSSASGRGNEQFF

J: TRBJ2-1
V: TRBV20-1
CDR3: CSARGDRRHNEQFF

J: TRBJ2-5
V: TRBV6-2/TRBV6-3
CDR3: CASSSLAGDETQYF